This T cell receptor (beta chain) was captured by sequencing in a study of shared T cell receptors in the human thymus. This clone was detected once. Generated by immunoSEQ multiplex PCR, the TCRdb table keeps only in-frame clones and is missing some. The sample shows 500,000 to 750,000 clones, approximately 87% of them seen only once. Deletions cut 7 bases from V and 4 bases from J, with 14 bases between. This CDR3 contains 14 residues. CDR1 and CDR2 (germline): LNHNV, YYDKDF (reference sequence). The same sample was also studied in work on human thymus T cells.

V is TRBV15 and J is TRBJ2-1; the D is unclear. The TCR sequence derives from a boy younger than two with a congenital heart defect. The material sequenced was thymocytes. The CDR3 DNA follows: TGTGCCACCATTTCCTCACCGAGGTACAATGAGCAGTTCTTC. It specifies CATISSPRYNEQFF.